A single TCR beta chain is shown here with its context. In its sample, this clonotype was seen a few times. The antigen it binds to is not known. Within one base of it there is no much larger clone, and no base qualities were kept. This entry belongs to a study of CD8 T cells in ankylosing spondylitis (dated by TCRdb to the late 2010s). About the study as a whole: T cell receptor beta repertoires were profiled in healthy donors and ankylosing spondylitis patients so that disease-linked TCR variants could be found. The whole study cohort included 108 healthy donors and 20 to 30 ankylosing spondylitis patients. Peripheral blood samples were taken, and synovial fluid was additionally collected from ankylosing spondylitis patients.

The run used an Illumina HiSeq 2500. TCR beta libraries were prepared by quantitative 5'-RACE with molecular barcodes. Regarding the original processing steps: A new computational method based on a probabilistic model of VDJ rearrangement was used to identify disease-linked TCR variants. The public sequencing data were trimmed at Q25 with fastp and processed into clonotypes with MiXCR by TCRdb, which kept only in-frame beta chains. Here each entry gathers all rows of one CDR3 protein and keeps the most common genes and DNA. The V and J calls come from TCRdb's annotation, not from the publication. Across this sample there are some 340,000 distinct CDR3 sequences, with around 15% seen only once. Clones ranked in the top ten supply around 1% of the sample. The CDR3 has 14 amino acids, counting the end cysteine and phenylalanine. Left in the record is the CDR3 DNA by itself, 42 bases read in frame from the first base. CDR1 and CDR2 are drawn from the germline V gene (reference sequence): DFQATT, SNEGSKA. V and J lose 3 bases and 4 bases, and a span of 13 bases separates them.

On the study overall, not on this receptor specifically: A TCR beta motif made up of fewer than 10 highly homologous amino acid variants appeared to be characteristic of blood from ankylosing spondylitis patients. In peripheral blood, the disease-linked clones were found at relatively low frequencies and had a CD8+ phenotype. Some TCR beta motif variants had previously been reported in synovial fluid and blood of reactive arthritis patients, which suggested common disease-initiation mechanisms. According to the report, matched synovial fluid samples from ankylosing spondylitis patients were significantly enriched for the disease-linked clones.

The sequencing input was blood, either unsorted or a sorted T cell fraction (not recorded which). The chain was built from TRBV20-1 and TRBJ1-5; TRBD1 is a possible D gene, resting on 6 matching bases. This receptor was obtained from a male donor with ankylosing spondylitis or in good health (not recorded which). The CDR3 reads CSASQGGGNQPQHF. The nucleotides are TGCAGTGCTAGCCAAGGAGGGGGGAATCAGCCCCAGCATTTT.